This TCR beta chain was identified in a study of blood T cell repertoires in COVID-19. Overall study: The cDNA or gDNA used as material had been derived from T cells, B-cell-depleted T cells, or PBMCs.

The table came from immunoSEQ multiplex PCR; TCRdb's copy has only in-frame clones and leaves some out. Of fewer than 150,000 clones listed, about 91% were seen once; the top ten hold 25% to 30%. Trimming stripped 2 bases from V and 6 bases from J, with 8 bases between. CDR1 SGHRS and CDR2 YFSETQ come from the germline V gene. This CDR3 has 12 amino acids. The sequenced sample was peripheral blood. The chain combines TRBV5-1 with TRBJ1-2, with no clear D. This TCR was recovered from a human donor in a cohort sampled during active COVID-19. CDR3: CASSLYGHGYTF. The CDR3 DNA reads as TGCGCCAGCAGCTTATATGGGCATGGCTACACCTTC.